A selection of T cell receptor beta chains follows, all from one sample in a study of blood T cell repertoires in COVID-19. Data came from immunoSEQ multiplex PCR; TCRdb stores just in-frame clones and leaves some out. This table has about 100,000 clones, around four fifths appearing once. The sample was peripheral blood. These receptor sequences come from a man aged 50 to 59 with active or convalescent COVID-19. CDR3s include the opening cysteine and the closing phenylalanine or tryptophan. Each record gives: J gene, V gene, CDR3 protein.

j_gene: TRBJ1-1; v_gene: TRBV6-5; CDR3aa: CASSFGQGEAFF
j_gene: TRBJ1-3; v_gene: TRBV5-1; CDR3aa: CASSLEAGGGNTIYF
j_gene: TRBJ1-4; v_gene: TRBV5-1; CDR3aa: CASSLTQGTNEKLFF
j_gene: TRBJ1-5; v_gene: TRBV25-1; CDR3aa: CASSESGSGPQPQHF
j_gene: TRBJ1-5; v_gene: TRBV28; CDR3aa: CASSFGINIKPQHF
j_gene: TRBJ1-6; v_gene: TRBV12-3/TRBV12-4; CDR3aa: CASSLGGWTPLHF
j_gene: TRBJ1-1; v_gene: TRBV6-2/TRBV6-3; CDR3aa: CASSYSGTGGIWTEAFF
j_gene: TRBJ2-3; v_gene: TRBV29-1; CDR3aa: CSAPGLAGGPSDTQYF
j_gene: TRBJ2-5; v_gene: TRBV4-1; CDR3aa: CASSQGWGGSGETQYF
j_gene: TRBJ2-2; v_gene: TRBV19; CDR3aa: CASSISSGSTGELFF
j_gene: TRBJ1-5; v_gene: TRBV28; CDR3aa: CASSVRQGPKPQHF
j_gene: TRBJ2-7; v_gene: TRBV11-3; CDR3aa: CASSPEGILNEQYF